This TCR beta chain was recorded in a study of blood T cell repertoires in COVID-19. As for the study in general: COVID-19 samples collected from the United States, Italy and Spain covered acute and convalescent phases. PBMCs, B-cell-depleted T cells, or T cells were the source of the cDNA or gDNA that made up the material.

While infection was still active, Seattle patients were enrolled and then followed longitudinally. Details on this clone: One junction end disagrees with the germline gene, perhaps due to a read error.

As handled by the study authors: The authors estimated nucleated cell counts from reference gene primer amplification. Measured with immunoSEQ multiplex PCR; TCRdb has only the in-frame clones, and not every one. V, J and clone size derive from that table, while D and trimming were established from the DNA sequence. The sample records roughly 340,000 clones, around nine tenths being singletons. This CDR3 is 15 amino acids long. Germline CDR1 is SGDLS and CDR2 is YYNGEE. V gene TRBV9 combines with J gene TRBJ2-2; 9 nucleotides agree with TRBD2. The receptor comes from a woman aged 70-85 years with COVID-19, enrolled during active disease. The sample comprised peripheral blood. The CDR3 sequence is CARSDSAGGPGELFF. The CDR3 DNA reads TGTGCCCGCAGCGATAGCGCGGGGGGGCCCGGGGAGCTGTTTTTT.